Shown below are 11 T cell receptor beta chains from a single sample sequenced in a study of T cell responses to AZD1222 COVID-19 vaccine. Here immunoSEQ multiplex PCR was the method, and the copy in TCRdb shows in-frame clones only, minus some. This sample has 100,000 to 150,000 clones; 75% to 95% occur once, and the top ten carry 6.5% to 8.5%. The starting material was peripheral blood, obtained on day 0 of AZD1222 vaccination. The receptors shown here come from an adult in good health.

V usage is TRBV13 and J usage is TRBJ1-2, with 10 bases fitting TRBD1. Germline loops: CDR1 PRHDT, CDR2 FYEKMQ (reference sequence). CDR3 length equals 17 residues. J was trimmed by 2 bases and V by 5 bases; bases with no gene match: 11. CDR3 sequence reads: CASSQGQGTLSNYGYTF. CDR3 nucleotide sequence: TGTGCCAGCAGCCAGGGACAGGGGACTTTAAGCAACTATGGCTACACCTTC.

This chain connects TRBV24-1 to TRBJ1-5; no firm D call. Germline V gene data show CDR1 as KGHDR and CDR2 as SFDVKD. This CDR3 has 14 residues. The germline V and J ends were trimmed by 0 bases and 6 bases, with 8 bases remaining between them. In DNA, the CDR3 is TGTGCCACCAGTGATTTGGAAGACGGTCAGCCCCAGCATTTT. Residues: CATSDLEDGQPQHF.

The CDR3: CSVAMRGGYNEQFF. CDR3 coding DNA: TGCAGCGTTGCGATGCGGGGGGGTTACAATGAGCAGTTCTTC. V gene TRBV29-1 combines with J gene TRBJ2-1; 9 bases map to TRBD2. The CDR3 is 14 residues long. CDR1 is SQVTM and CDR2 is ANQGSEA in the germline V gene. V dropped 4 bases and J dropped 4; count of bases not matched to a gene: 5.

The CDR3 here is CASLKAGTGNTIYF. CDR3 sequence (DNA): TGTGCCAGCCTTAAGGCAGGGACTGGAAACACCATATATTTT. The chain recombines TRBV6-5 with TRBJ1-3; tentative D call: TRBD1 (5 bases). The germline gives CDR1 MNHEY, CDR2 SVGAGI. The CDR3 is 14 amino acids. The ends were cut back, 8 bases at V and 2 bases at J, with 13 bases in the middle.

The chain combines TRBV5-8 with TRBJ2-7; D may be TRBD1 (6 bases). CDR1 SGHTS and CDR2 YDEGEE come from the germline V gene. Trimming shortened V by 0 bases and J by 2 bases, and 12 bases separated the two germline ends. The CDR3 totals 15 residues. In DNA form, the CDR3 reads TGTGCCAGCAGCTTGGGTCTCAGGGGAACCTACGAGCAGTACTTC. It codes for CASSLGLRGTYEQYF.

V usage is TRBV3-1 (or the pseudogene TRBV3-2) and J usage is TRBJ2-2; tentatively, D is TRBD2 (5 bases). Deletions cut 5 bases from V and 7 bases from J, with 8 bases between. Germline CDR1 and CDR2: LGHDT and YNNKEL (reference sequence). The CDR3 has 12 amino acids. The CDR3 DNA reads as TGTGCCAGCAGCAACCGGGGCGGGGAGCTGTTTTTT. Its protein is CASSNRGGELFF.

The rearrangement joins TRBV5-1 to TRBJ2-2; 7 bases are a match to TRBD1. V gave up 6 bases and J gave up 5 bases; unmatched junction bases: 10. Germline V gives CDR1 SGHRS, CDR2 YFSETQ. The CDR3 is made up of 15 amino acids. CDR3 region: CASTSTGTETGELFF. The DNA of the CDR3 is TGCGCCAGCACGTCGACAGGGACGGAAACCGGGGAGCTGTTTTTT.

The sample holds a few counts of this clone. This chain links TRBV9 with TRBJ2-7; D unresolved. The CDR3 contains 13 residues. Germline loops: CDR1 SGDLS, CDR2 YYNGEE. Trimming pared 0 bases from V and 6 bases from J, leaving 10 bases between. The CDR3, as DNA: TGTGCCAGCAGCGTAGATTCTGTCGCCGAGCAGTACTTC. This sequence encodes CASSVDSVAEQYF. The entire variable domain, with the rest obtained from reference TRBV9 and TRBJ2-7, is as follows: DSGVTQTPKHLITATGQRVTLRCSPRSGDLSVYWYQQSLDQGLQFLIQYYNGEERAKGNILERFSAQQFPDLHSELNLSSLELGDSALYFCASSVDSVAEQYFGPGTRLTVT.

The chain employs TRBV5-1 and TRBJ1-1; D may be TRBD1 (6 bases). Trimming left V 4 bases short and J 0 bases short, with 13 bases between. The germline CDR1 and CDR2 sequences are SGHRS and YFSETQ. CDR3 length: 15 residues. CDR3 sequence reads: CASSPGAPLNTEAFF. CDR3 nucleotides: TGCGCCAGCAGCCCAGGGGCTCCATTGAACACTGAAGCTTTCTTT.

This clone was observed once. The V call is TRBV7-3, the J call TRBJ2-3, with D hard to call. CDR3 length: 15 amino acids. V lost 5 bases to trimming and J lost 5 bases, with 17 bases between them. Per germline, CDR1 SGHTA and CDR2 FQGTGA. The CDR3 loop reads CASSTGLGSKDTQYF. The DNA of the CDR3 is TGTGCCAGCAGCACTGGGCTAGGGTCGAAAGATACGCAGTATTTT.

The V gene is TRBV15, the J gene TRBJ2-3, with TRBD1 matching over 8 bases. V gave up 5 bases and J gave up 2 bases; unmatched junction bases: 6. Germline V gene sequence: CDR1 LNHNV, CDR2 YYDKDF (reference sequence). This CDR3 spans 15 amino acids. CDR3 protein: CATSVQGASTDTQYF. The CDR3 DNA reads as TGTGCCACCAGCGTTCAGGGGGCGTCCACAGATACGCAGTATTTT.